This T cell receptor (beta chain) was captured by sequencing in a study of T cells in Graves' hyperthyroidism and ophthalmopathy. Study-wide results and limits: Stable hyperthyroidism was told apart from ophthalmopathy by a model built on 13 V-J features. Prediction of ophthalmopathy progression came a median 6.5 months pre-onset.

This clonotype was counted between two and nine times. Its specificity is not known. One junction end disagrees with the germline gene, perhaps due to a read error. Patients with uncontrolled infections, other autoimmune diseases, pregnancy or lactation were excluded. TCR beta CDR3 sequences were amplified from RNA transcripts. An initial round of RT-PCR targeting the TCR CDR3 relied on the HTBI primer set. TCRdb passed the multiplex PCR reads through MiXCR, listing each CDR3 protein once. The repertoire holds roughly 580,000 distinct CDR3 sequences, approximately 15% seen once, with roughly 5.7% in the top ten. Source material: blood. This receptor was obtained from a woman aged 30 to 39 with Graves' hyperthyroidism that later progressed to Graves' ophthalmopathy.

Written as DNA, the CDR3 is TGTGCCAGTAGGGGACTAGCGGGAGGCGGAGAGCAGTGCTTC. It specifies CASRGLAGGGEQCF. This sequence joins TRBV19 and TRBJ2-1; 15 bases align to TRBD2. CDR1 is LNHDA, CDR2 SQIVND, per germline (reference sequence). The CDR3 covers 14 residues.